This T cell receptor (beta chain) emerged from a study of shared clonotypes between healthy human individuals. Findings and caveats of the study: The sampled material consisted only of blood, and tissue repertoires are likely to differ.

Healthy HIV-negative adults with no recent acute infections or vaccinations were recruited as donors. V trimming: 6 bases; J trimming: 0 bases; junction bases outside the gene matches: 8. Looked up from germline, CDR1 is SGHNT and CDR2 is YYREEE (reference sequence). The CDR3 consists of 17 residues. Comment on this clone: Its antigen is still unknown.

Assay used: immunoSEQ multiplex PCR; TCRdb lists only in-frame clones, some missing. The sample yields about 1.5 million clones, 98% seen once. J is TRBJ2-2 and V is TRBV5-4, with 10 bases identical to TRBD2. Sequencing used naive CD4+ T cells sorted from blood. Subset meaning: CD45RA+ positively selected. The TCR was taken from a man aged 25-45 years in good health. The CDR3 DNA is TGTGCCAGCACCCTAGGGACTAGCGTTACGAACACCGGGGAGCTGTTTTTT. Translation: CASTLGTSVTNTGELFF.